The 12 T cell receptor beta chains below come from one sample, sequenced in a study of CD8 T cells in ankylosing spondylitis. TCRdb reanalysed the 5' RACE reads using MiXCR and keeps one entry per CDR3 protein. The sample has approximately 88,000 distinct CDR3 sequences; roughly 9.6% are singletons. Sequencing was carried out using blood, either unsorted or a sorted T cell fraction (not recorded which). All receptors come from a male donor with ankylosing spondylitis or in good health (not recorded which).

This clonotype was seen repeatedly, ten times or more. The chain has TRBV19 and TRBJ2-1; 7 bases map to TRBD1. CDR3 length equals 14 residues. The germline gives CDR1 LNHDA, CDR2 SQIVND (reference sequence). J gave up 5 bases and V 2 bases, and 3 bases lay outside the gene matches. The CDR3 bases are TGTGCCAGTAGTATATATACAGGGGACAATGAGCAGTTCTTC. It encodes CASSIYTGDNEQFF.

This clonotype was recorded many times. The chain uses TRBV6-1 and TRBJ2-7, with a weak D call TRBD2 (5 bases). Trimming took 6 bases from V and 2 from J, leaving 20 bases between them. This CDR3 region has 16 residues. The germline gives CDR1 MNHNS, CDR2 SASEGT. Written as DNA, the CDR3 is TGTGCCAGCAGGCCGTCGACCGGACTGATGACCTACGAGCAGTACTTC. Translated: CASRPSTGLMTYEQYF.

The chain carries TRBV7-6 and TRBJ1-4; a weak D match, TRBD1 (6 bases). The CDR3 is 14 amino acids. The germline V gene has CDR1 SGHVS and CDR2 FNYEAQ. Between the trimmed V and J ends, which lost 4 bases and 6 bases, there was a span of 12 bases. As DNA, the CDR3 is TGTGCCAGCAGCTCACAGGGTGTCGATGAAAAACTGTTTTTT. This codes for CASSSQGVDEKLFF.

In its sample, this clonotype was seen many times. This chain joins TRBV20-1 and TRBJ1-3, with D possibly TRBD1 on 5 matching bases. Germline V gene data show CDR1 as DFQATT and CDR2 as SNEGSKA (reference sequence). CDR3 length equals 13 residues. V was trimmed by 6 bases and J by 4 bases, leaving 13 bases between them. The CDR3 region is CSANEGLGNTIYF. DNA of the CDR3: TGCAGTGCAAACGAGGGGTTGGGAAACACCATATATTTT.

This clonotype was counted between two and nine times. V usage is TRBV27 and J usage is TRBJ2-6; D remains ambiguous. Germline assignment: CDR1 MNHEY and CDR2 SMNVEV (reference sequence). This CDR3 region has 17 residues. The V and J ends lost 1 base and 0 bases respectively, with 10 bases between them. The CDR3 loop is CASSLFAASSGANVLTF. The DNA for the CDR3 is TGTGCCAGCAGTTTATTTGCAGCTAGCTCTGGGGCCAACGTCCTGACTTTC.

This clonotype has at least ten counts. V is TRBV10-3 and J is TRBJ2-5; no clear D gene. This CDR3 has 13 amino acids. Deletions cut 4 bases from V and 1 base from J, with 7 bases between. The germline V gene has CDR1 ENHRY and CDR2 SYGVKD. CDR3 nucleotides: TGTGCCATCAGTGCGGACCGCCAAGAGACCCAGTACTTC. Its protein is CAISADRQETQYF.

The sample holds many counts of this clonotype. The CDR3 DNA follows: TGCGCCAGCAGCTTGGGACAGTCGGACACCGGGGAGCTGTTTTTT. Encoded protein: CASSLGQSDTGELFF. The chain employs TRBV5-1 and TRBJ2-2, with D tentatively TRBD1 (5 bases). The CDR3 is 15 residues long. The ends were cut back, 0 bases at V and 3 bases at J, with 9 bases in the middle. The germline CDR1 and CDR2 sequences are SGHRS and YFSETQ. Full variable domain (missing parts from reference TRBV5-1 and TRBJ2-2): KAGVTQTPRYLIKTRGQQVTLSCSPISGHRSVSWYQQTPGQGLQFLFEYFSETQRNKGNFPGRFSGRQFSNSRSEMNVSTLELGDSALYLCASSLGQSDTGELFFGEGSRLTVL.

Only one count was recorded for this clonotype. The V call is TRBV20-1, the J call TRBJ2-3; TRBD2 aligns across 7 bases. Germline CDR1 DFQATT, CDR2 SNEGSKA (reference sequence). This CDR3 has 16 amino acids. J lost 2 bases, V lost 3 bases, and 11 bases had no gene match. Written as DNA, the CDR3 is TGCAGTGCTAGGTCGGTACTAGCGAAAACCACAGATACGCAGTATTTT. This sequence encodes CSARSVLAKTTDTQYF.

This clonotype has ten or more counts. The chain carries TRBV5-5 and TRBJ2-7; D call uncertain. CDR3 length equals 13 residues. Trimming shortened V by 2 bases and J by 1 base, and 7 bases separated the two germline ends. Germline V lookup: CDR1 SGHKS, CDR2 YYEKEE (reference sequence). CDR3 protein: CASSLGVSYEQYF. Written as DNA, the CDR3 is TGTGCCAGCAGCTTAGGCGTATCCTACGAGCAGTACTTC.

This clonotype was detected a few times. V gene TRBV2 combines with J gene TRBJ2-2; D is uncertain. V dropped 0 bases and J dropped 6 bases, with 14 bases sitting between them. CDR1 and CDR2 from the germline V gene are SNHLY and FYNNEI. CDR3 length equals 16 residues. For the CDR3, the DNA is TGTGCCAGCAGTGAAGCGAGCAGAACAGTATCCGGGGAGCTGTTTTTT. Translating it yields CASSEASRTVSGELFF.

This clonotype has a count of ten or more. This sequence joins TRBV29-1 and TRBJ1-2, with 7 bases that match TRBD1. This CDR3 is built from 14 residues. The germline V gene encodes CDR1 SQVTM and CDR2 ANQGSEA. Trimming cost V 7 bases and J 4 bases; bases outside gene matches: 12. CDR3 amino acids: CSASGIGTAYGYTF. The CDR3, as DNA: TGCAGCGCCAGTGGCATTGGGACAGCCTATGGCTACACCTTC.

Ten or more counts support this clonotype. V usage is TRBV7-9 and J usage is TRBJ1-2; D gene uncertain. Germline V CDR1 and CDR2: SEHNR, FQNEAQ (reference sequence). Trimming stripped 1 base from V and 2 bases from J, with 8 bases between. The CDR3 is 14 residues long. CDR3 amino acids: CASSLVVSNYGYTF. In nucleotides, the CDR3 is TGTGCCAGCAGCTTAGTAGTCAGCAACTATGGCTACACCTTC. Looking up the rest from reference TRBV7-9 and TRBJ1-2 gives the full variable domain: DTGVSQNPRHKITKRGQNVTFRCDPISEHNRLYWYRQTLGQGPEFLTYFQNEAQLEKSRLLSDRFSAERPKGSFSTLEIQRTEQGDSAMYLCASSLVVSNYGYTFGSGTRLTVV.